The rows below give T cell receptor beta chains drawn from one sample of a study of regulatory T cells in long-lasting Graves disease. TCRdb called the multiplex PCR reads again in MiXCR, with one record for every CDR3 protein. The sample includes 700,000 or so distinct CDR3 sequences, about 32% of them seen just once. The specimen was peripheral blood mononuclear cells (PBMCs), collected when the disease was refractory, from a patient treated with antithyroid drugs. These receptors were taken from a female donor with Graves disease. The CDR3 runs from the conserved cysteine through the conserved F or W. The D gene is left open where the match is weak. Clone sizes are given selectively: once, few, many, or a class where the clone is expanded.

cdr3_nt,cdr3_aa,cdr3_length,v_call,clone_size,d_call,j_call
TGTGCCAGCAGTTTATCGGGAGGATCTGCAACTAATGAAAAACTGTTTTTT,CASSLSGGSATNEKLFF,17,TRBV28,-,-,TRBJ1-4
TGTGCCAGCAGCCACAGGGGTTACGAAAAACTGTTTTTT,CASSHRGYEKLFF,13,TRBV27,-,TRBD1,TRBJ1-4
TGCGCCAGCAGCCCTACCTACGAGGAGCAGTACTTC,CASSPTYEEQYF,12,TRBV5-1,few,-,TRBJ2-7
TGCAGTGCTAGGGGACAGCTTAATTCACCCCTCCACTTT,CSARGQLNSPLHF,13,TRBV20-1,many,TRBD1,TRBJ1-6
TGTGCCAGCAGCGTAGACGGGACAGGGGACCAGCCCCAGCATTTT,CASSVDGTGDQPQHF,15,TRBV9,few,TRBD1,TRBJ1-5
TGTGCCAGCAGTTTAGGCCTATCCCTCCGGGGCCCGACTTGGGCTTTCTTT,CASSLGLSLRGPTWAFF,17,TRBV12-3/TRBV12-4,few,-,TRBJ1-1
TGTGCCTGGGCGCAGGGAGCCGGCGGCTACACCTTC,CAWAQGAGGYTF,12,TRBV30,-,-,TRBJ1-2
TGCAGTGCTAGAGATCCATCGAGGTACCCAGCGGAGACCCAGTACTTC,CSARDPSRYPAETQYF,16,TRBV20-1,few,-,TRBJ2-5
-,CASSQDSGQGAKVSEKLFF,19,TRBV4-1,-,-,TRBJ1-4
TGCGCCAGCAGCTCCCGGACAGGCGTGGGCTACGAGCAGTACTTC,CASSSRTGVGYEQYF,15,TRBV5-1,few,TRBD1,TRBJ2-7
TGTGCCAGCAGCCAGGGGACTAGCGGGAGGCCCCAAGAGACCCAGTACTTC,CASSQGTSGRPQETQYF,17,TRBV7-3,-,TRBD2,TRBJ2-5